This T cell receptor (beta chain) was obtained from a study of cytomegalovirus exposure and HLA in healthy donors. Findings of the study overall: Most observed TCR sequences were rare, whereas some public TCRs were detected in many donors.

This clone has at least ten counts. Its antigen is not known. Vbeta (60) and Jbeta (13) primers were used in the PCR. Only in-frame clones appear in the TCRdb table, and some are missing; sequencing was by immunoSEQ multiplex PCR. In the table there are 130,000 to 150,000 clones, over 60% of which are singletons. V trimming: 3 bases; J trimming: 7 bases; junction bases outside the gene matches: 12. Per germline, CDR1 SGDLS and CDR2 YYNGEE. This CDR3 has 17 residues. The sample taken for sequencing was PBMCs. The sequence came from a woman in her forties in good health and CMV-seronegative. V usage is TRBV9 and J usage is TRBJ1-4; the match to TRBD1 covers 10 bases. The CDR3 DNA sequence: TGTGCCAGCAGCGCCGGGACAGGGGAGTTCCAAATTGAAAAACTGTTTTTT. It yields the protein CASSAGTGEFQIEKLFF. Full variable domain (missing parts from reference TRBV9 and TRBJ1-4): DSGVTQTPKHLITATGQRVTLRCSPRSGDLSVYWYQQSLDQGLQFLIQYYNGEERAKGNILERFSAQQFPDLHSELNLSSLELGDSALYFCASSAGTGEFQIEKLFFGSGTQLSVL.